These T cell receptor beta chains were read from a single sample in a study of blood T cells in healthy people across ages. TCRdb re-derived calls from the 5' RACE reads in MiXCR, one entry per CDR3 protein. The table records 1.5 million to 2 million distinct CDR3 sequences, approximately 32% of them present only once. The specimen sequenced was blood. The origin of the receptors is a young woman in good health. The CDR3 runs from the conserved cysteine through the conserved F or W. D genes are given only for firm matches. Size tells how often a clone was seen (once, few, many) or the class of an expanded clone, and some rows leave it out.

D,size,V,J,CDR3,DNA
NA,NA,TRBV20-1,TRBJ1-2,CSARPPSGGGYGCTF,TGCAGTGCTAGGCCCCCGTCAGGCGGGGGGTATGGCTGCACCTTC
TRBD1,NA,TRBV10-3,TRBJ2-5,CAISGQAQETQYF,TGTGCCATCAGCGGACAGGCACAAGAGACCCAGTACTTC
NA,NA,TRBV30,TRBJ1-1,CAWSRGGTRGEAFF,TGTGCCTGGAGTAGAGGGGGAACCCGCGGTGAAGCTTTCTTT
NA,NA,TRBV20-1,TRBJ1-5,CSATAGTNQPQHF,TGCAGTGCCACCGCCGGAACCAATCAGCCCCAGCATTTT
NA,few,TRBV7-9,TRBJ2-5,CASSFLDPGLYF,TGTGCCAGCAGCTTCCTAGACCCCGGGTTGTACTTC
TRBD1,few,TRBV5-1,TRBJ2-5,CASSPLETGNMKTQYF,TGCGCCAGCAGCCCTCTTGAGACAGGGAATATGAAGACCCAGTACTTC
NA,few,TRBV4-1,TRBJ2-5,CASSQGSVVETQYF,TGCGCCAGCAGCCAAGGCTCTGTCGTGGAGACCCAGTACTTC
NA,NA,TRBV3-1,TRBJ2-7,CASSLTEDEQYF,TGTGCCAGCAGCCTAACGGAAGACGAGCAGTACTTC
TRBD2,NA,TRBV7-6,TRBJ2-7,CAGSLSGGGYEQYF,TGTGCCGGCAGCTTATCGGGAGGTGGCTACGAGCAGTACTTC
NA,NA,TRBV20-1,TRBJ2-6,CSATAVGGQGSGANVLTF,TGCAGTGCTACCGCTGTTGGCGGACAAGGCTCTGGGGCCAACGTCCTGACTTTC
NA,NA,TRBV11-2,TRBJ2-1,CASSRRGNHNEQFF,TGTGCCAGCAGCAGACGGGGGAACCACAATGAGCAGTTCTTC
NA,few,TRBV7-2,TRBJ1-2,CASSLGYESYGYTF,TGTGCCAGCAGCTTAGGATACGAGAGCTATGGCTACACCTTC
NA,NA,TRBV11-1,TRBJ2-5,CASRPLKETQYF,TGTGCCAGCAGGCCACTCAAAGAGACCCAGTACTTC
NA,NA,TRBV10-3,TRBJ1-5,CAIGDDGYSEGVFQHF,TGTGCCATCGGGGATGACGGGTATTCGGAGGGGGTATTTCAGCATTTT
NA,few,TRBV20-1,TRBJ1-5,CSARPTGTDQPQHF,TGCAGTGCTAGACCTACAGGGACTGATCAGCCCCAGCATTTT
NA,NA,TRBV4-1,TRBJ2-3,CASSQAPGTDTQYF,TGCGCCAGCAGCCAAGCCCCGGGCACAGATACGCAGTATTTT
TRBD2,few,TRBV20-1,TRBJ2-7,CSARELGTSGISYEQYF,TGCAGTGCTAGAGAGCTCGGGACTAGCGGGATCTCCTACGAGCAGTACTTC
NA,NA,TRBV5-1,TRBJ2-7,CASSSAQDRNSYEQCF,TGCGCCAGCAGCTCCGCCCAGGACAGAAACTCCTACGAGCAGTGCTTC
NA,NA,TRBV15,TRBJ2-5,CTTSRPAEETQYF,TGTACCACCAGCAGGCCGGCCGAAGAGACCCAGTACTTC
NA,NA,TRBV5-1,TRBJ2-7,CASSLKAPGVYEQYF,TGCGCCAGCAGCTTAAAGGCTCCAGGGGTCTACGAGCAGTACTTC
TRBD2,once,TRBV12-3/TRBV12-4,TRBJ2-3,CASSSTSGRGTDTQYF,TGTGCCAGCAGTTCGACTAGCGGGAGGGGTACAGATACGCAGTATTTT
TRBD2,NA,TRBV7-9,TRBJ2-7,CASSPRRGGGDSYEQYF,TGTGCCAGCAGCCCGAGGCGGGGCGGGGGGGACTCCTACGAGCAGTACTTC
NA,NA,TRBV5-6,TRBJ2-2,CASSDPGAGELFF,TGTGCCAGCAGCGACCCCGGCGCCGGGGAGCTGTTTTTT
NA,few,TRBV7-2,TRBJ2-1,CASSDGLDHTEQFF,TGTGCCAGCAGCGATGGGCTAGATCATACTGAGCAGTTCTTC